This T cell receptor (beta chain) was observed in a study of blood T cells in healthy people across ages. General observations from the study: Long-lived donors carried more naive CD4+ cells and greater diversity than aged donors.

This CDR3 has 14 residues. It was with a sample-barcoded 5' primer and a J-beta primer mix that a second PCR of roughly 7 to 12 cycles was run. TCRdb reanalysed the 5' RACE reads using MiXCR and keeps one entry per CDR3 protein. Of more than 1,400,000 distinct CDR3 sequences in the sample, 42% were seen once. To note about this clonotype: The target antigen is unknown. Relative to the germline gene, one junction end is altered; a read error may explain this.

The sequence derives from a woman aged 18-30 years in good health. Material: blood. The rearrangement joins TRBV12-3 or TRBV12-4 to TRBJ2-6; D is undetermined. The CDR3 is CASSFLDVANVQTF. Written as DNA, the CDR3 is TGTGCCAGCAGTTTCCTGGACGTGGCCAACGTCCAGACTTTC.